These 7 T cell receptor beta chains were all obtained from the same sample, sequenced in a study of post-analysis software for immune sequencing data. Their recognized antigens are unknown. Presence of unique molecular identifiers characterized the TCR beta cDNA libraries. TCRdb independently ran MiXCR on the PCR reads; one entry per CDR3 protein. The top ten clones hold just under 5% of a sample with 750,000 to 950,000 distinct CDR3 sequences, 46% of them seen once. Study results and limitations: Relative to controls, patients had five TRBV segments at higher frequency, with TRBV5-6, TRBV5-1 and TRBV20-1 among these.

Sequenced input: blood. The receptors come from a girl aged 5-17 years with multiple sclerosis.

There are a few counts of this clonotype. This chain joins TRBV7-9 and TRBJ2-3, with TRBD1 identical over 8 bases. The CDR3 is 16 amino acids. Germline CDR1 is SEHNR and CDR2 is FQNEAQ (reference sequence). Losses at the gene ends were 4 bases for V and 2 bases for J; bases not matched to a gene: 8. In nucleotides, the CDR3 is TGTGCCAGCAGCTGGGGACAGGTCCCCTCCACAGATACGCAGTATTTT. Its translation: CASSWGQVPSTDTQYF.

In nucleotides, the CDR3 is TGCAGTGCTAGAGCCGGGACAGGGGTAGGTGAGCAGTTCTTC. As protein: CSARAGTGVGEQFF. The chain combines TRBV20-1 with TRBJ2-1; 10 nucleotides line up with TRBD1. The length of the CDR3 is 14 residues. Germline lookup yields CDR1 DFQATT and CDR2 SNEGSKA (reference sequence). The junction had 6 bases not matched to a gene; V was cut back by 1 base and J by 9 bases.

The chain is built from TRBV28 and TRBJ2-1; 9 bases are shared with TRBD1. Looked up from germline, CDR1 is MDHEN and CDR2 is SYDVKM. This CDR3 has 15 residues. With V trimmed by 6 bases and J by 5 bases, 8 bases remained unmatched. CDR3 sequence (DNA): TGTGCCAGCAGCCGCGGGACAGGGAGCCACAATGAGCAGTTCTTC. It is translated as CASSRGTGSHNEQFF.

The chain has TRBV29-1 and TRBJ2-7; 9 bases map to TRBD2. Germline-derived CDR1 and CDR2 are SQVTM and ANQGSEA. V shed 2 bases and J 0 bases; nucleotides not matched to a gene: 5. The CDR3 totals 15 residues. CDR3 DNA sequence: TGCAGCGTTGAACTCTTAGCGGGAGCCTCCTACGAGCAGTACTTC. Protein sequence: CSVELLAGASYEQYF.

The V and J genes are TRBV6-2 or TRBV6-3 and TRBJ2-2, with D unresolved. The V and J ends lost 4 bases and 2 bases respectively, with 8 bases between them. CDR3 length: 14 amino acids. Germline CDR1 is MNHEY and CDR2 is SVGEGT. The CDR3 spells CASSSIRNTGELFF. Here the CDR3 DNA reads TGTGCCAGCAGTTCTATTCGCAACACCGGGGAGCTGTTTTTT.

The chain links TRBV5-1 to TRBJ2-7, with no clear D. There are 13 residues in the CDR3. Germline V gene sequence: CDR1 SGHRS, CDR2 YFSETQ. V shed 3 bases and J shed 5 bases, with 12 bases lying between them. As DNA, the CDR3 is TGCGCCAGCAGCTCCAAGACTTCGCACGAGCAGTACTTC. It specifies CASSSKTSHEQYF.

The V call is TRBV20-1, the J call TRBJ2-1; no firm D call. Trimming shortened V by 1 base and J by 3 bases, and 4 bases separated the two germline ends. The CDR3 consists of 12 residues. CDR1 DFQATT and CDR2 SNEGSKA come from the germline V gene (reference sequence). The CDR3 DNA reads TGCAGTGCTAGAGCCTTCTACAATGAGCAGTTCTTC. Protein: CSARAFYNEQFF.